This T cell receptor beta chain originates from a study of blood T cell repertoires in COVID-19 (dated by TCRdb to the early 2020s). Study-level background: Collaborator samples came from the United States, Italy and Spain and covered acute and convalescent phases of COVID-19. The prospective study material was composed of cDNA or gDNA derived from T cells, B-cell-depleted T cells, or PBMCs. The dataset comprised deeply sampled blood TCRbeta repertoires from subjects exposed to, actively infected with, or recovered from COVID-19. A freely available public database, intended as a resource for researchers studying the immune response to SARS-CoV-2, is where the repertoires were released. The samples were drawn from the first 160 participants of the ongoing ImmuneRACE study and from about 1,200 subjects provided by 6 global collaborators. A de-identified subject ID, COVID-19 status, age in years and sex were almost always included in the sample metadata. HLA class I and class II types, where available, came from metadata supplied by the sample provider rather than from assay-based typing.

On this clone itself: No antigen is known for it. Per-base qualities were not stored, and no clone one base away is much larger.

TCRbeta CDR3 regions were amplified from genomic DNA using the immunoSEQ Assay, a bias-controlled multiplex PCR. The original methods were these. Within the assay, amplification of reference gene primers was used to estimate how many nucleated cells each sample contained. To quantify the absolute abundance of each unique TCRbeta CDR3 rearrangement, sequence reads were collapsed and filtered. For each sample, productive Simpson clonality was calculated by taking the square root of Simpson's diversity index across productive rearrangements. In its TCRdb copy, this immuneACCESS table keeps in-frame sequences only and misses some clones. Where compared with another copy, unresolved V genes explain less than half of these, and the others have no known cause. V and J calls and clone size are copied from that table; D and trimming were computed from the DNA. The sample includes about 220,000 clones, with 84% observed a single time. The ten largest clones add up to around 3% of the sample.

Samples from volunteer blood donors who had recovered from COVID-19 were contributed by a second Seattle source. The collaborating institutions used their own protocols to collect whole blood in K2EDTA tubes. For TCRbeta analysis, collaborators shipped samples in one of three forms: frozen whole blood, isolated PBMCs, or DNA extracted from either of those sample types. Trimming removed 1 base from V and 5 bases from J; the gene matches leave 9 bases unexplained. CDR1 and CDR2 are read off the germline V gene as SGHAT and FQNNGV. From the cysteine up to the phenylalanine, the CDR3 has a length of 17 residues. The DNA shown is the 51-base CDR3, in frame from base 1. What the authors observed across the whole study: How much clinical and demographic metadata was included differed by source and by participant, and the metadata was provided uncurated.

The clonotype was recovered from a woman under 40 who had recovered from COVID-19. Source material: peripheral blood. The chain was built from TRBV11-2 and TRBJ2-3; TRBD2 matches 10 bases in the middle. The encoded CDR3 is CASSLGPLAGVGDTQYF. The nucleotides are TGTGCCAGCAGCTTAGGTCCCCTAGCGGGAGTGGGAGATACGCAGTATTTT.